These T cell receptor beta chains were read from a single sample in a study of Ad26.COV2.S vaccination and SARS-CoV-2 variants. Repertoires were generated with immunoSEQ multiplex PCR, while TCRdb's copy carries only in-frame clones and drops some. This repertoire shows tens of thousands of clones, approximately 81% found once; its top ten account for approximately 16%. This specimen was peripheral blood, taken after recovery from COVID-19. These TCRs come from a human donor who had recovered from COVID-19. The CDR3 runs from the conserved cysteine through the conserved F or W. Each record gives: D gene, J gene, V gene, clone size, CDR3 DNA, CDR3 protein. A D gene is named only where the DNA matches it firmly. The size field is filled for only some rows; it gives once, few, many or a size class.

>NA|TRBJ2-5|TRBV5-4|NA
TGTGCCAGCAGCTTGGGCCAGGGCAGGGCTATTCAGCAAGAGACCCAGTACTTC
CASSLGQGRAIQQETQYF
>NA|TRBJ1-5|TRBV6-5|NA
TGTGCCAGCAGCCAAAGACAGGCGTCCAATCAGCCCCAGCATTTT
CASSQRQASNQPQHF
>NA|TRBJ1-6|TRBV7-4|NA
TGTGCCAGCAGCTCGTCGAATTCACCCCTCCACTTT
CASSSSNSPLHF
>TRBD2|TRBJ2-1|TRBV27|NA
TGTGCCAGCACCCTTAGCGGGAGGCAGAATGAGCAGTTCTTC
CASTLSGRQNEQFF
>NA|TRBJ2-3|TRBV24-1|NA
TGTGCCACCAGTGATTTTGCGGGGGCAGCTAGCACAGATACGCAGTATTTT
CATSDFAGAASTDTQYF
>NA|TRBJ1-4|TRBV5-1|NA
TGCGCCAGCAGCCTCGGAAACACCCCAAAGACATATGAAAAACTGTTTTTT
CASSLGNTPKTYEKLFF
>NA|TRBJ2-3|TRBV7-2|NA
TGTGCCAGCAGCTTAGGTTTCTTCCGTCCCGGCCCGGGAGATACGCAGTATTTT
CASSLGFFRPGPGDTQYF
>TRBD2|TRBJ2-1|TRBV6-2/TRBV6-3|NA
TGTGCCAGCAGTTATGAGCGGGGAAGAGCCTACAATGAGCAGTTCTTC
CASSYERGRAYNEQFF
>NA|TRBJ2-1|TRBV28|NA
TGTGCCAGCAGTTTAGGGTCAGGGGTCCATGAGCAGTTCTTC
CASSLGSGVHEQFF
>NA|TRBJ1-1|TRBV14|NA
TGTGCCAGCAGCCAAGGGCGTGGCACTGAAGCTTTCTTT
CASSQGRGTEAFF
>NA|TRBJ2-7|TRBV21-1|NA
TGTGCCAGCAGCGCAGGGGGCCACGAGCAGTACTTC
CASSAGGHEQYF
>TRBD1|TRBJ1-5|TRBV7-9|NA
TGTGCCAGCAGCTTATGGCCGGACAGGGAGCGCCAGCCCCAGCATTTT
CASSLWPDRERQPQHF
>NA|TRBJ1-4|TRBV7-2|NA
TGTGCCAGCAGTCCGGACAGATGGGGAGGAAAACTGTTTTTT
CASSPDRWGGKLFF
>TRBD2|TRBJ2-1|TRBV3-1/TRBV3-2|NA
TGTGCCAGCAGCCAAGATTACCCTAGCGGGAGTTACAATGAGCAGTTCTTC
CASSQDYPSGSYNEQFF
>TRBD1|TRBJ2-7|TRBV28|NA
TGTGCCAGCAGCCCAGGGACAGGATCCTACGAGCAGTACTTC
CASSPGTGSYEQYF
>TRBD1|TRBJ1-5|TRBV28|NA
TGTGCCAGCAGACCCTTAGGGGGCGCCGTGTTCAATCAGCCCCAGCATTTT
CASRPLGGAVFNQPQHF
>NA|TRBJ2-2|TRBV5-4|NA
TGTGCCAGCAGCGTCAAGATCACAGGGGAGGACACCGGGGAGCTGTTTTTT
CASSVKITGEDTGELFF
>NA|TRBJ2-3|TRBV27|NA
TGTGCCAGCAGTTTTTTTGATCCTAGCACAGATACGCAGTATTTT
CASSFFDPSTDTQYF
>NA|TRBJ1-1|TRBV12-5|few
TGTGCTAGTGGTTTTGAAGGGGGAGGTAATTTCTTT
CASGFEGGGNFF
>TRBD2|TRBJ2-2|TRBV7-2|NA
TGTGCCAGCAGCTCGGGAGGGCAATTCACCGGGGAGCTGTTTTTT
CASSSGGQFTGELFF
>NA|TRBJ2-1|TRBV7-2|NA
TGTGCCAGCAGCTTCTACAGTGCGTTTGGTGAGCAGTTCTTC
CASSFYSAFGEQFF
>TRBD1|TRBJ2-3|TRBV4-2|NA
TGTGCCAGCAGCCAAACAGGGGGAACAGATACGCAGTATTTT
CASSQTGGTDTQYF
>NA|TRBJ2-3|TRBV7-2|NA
TGTGCCAGCACCCTAGCCACGGATACGCAGTATTTT
CASTLATDTQYF
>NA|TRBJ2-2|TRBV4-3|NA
TGCGCCAGCAGCCAAGATATTTTGGCAGCGAACACCGGGGAGCTGTTTTTT
CASSQDILAANTGELFF
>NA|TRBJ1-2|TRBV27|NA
TGTGCCAGCAGTTTATACCCGGGGGCTAACTATGGCTACACCTTC
CASSLYPGANYGYTF
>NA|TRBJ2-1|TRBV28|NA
TGTGCCAGCAGTTTACCCGGTAATGAGCAGTTCTTC
CASSLPGNEQFF
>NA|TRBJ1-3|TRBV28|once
TGTGCCAGCAGCCAGCCCGGCAGTTCCTCTGGAAACACCACATATTTT
CASSQPGSSSGNTTYF
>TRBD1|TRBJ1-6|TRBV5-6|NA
TGTGCCAGCAGCTCAGACAGGGGTTTTGCGAGCTCCTATAATTCACCCCTCCACTTT
CASSSDRGFASSYNSPLHF